These T cell receptor beta chains were read from a single sample in a study of blood T cells in healthy people across ages. TCRdb itself ran the 5' RACE reads through MiXCR, one entry per CDR3 protein. The table records about 1,500,000 distinct CDR3 sequences, 35% to 45% of them present only once. Sequencing used blood. These receptors all come from a woman aged 18 to 35 in good health. CDR3s include the opening cysteine and the closing phenylalanine or tryptophan. D genes are given only for firm matches. Size is omitted from some rows. Given values are once, few, many or a class for expanded clones.

clone_size,v_call,cdr3_length,d_call,j_call,cdr3_nt,cdr3_aa
.,TRBV4-3,18,.,TRBJ2-4,TGCGCCAGCAGCCAAGGTGCGAGGGGGAATGAGGCCAAAAACATTCAGTACTTC,CASSQGARGNEAKNIQYF
.,TRBV15,14,.,TRBJ2-2,TGTGCCACCAGCAGAGTCCGGGACACCGGGGAGCTGTTTTTT,CATSRVRDTGELFF
.,TRBV20-1,15,TRBD2,TRBJ2-4,TGCAGTGCTAGAGATAATGGGCTAGCGGGAGTAGAGCAGTACTTC,CSARDNGLAGVEQYF
.,TRBV9,13,.,TRBJ2-5,TGTGCCAGCAGCGATCGGCCCCGTGGTGGGCAGTACTTC,CASSDRPRGGQYF
many,TRBV7-2,17,TRBD2,TRBJ2-1,TGTGCCAGCAGCTTAAGATTTAGTAGCGGGCGAGACAATGAGCAGTTCTTC,CASSLRFSSGRDNEQFF
.,TRBV10-2,13,TRBD2,TRBJ2-7,TGCGCCACGAAGCGGGGGAGCTCCTACGAGCAGTACTTC,CATKRGSSYEQYF
.,TRBV6-5,14,TRBD2,TRBJ2-7,TGTGCCAGCAGCCTGGGGACTACCCGCTACGAGCAGTACTTC,CASSLGTTRYEQYF
.,TRBV28,16,TRBD2,TRBJ2-1,TGTGCCAGCAGTCCCTCATGGTTAGCGGGGGATGGTGAGCAGTTCTTC,CASSPSWLAGDGEQFF
many,TRBV29-1,14,TRBD2,TRBJ2-3,TGCAGCGGCGACCCTAGCGGGGGGCGAGATACGCAGTATTTT,CSGDPSGGRDTQYF
.,TRBV6-5,18,TRBD1,TRBJ1-5,TGTGCCAGCAGTCACAGGGGGATAGGGAAGCAGGGCAATCAGCCCCAGCATTTT,CASSHRGIGKQGNQPQHF
few,TRBV27,16,.,TRBJ2-4,TGTGCCAGCAGTCAGTCCCCGTCAGCTCTTACGGACATTCAGTACTTC,CASSQSPSALTDIQYF
few,TRBV20-1,16,.,TRBJ1-2,TGCAGTGCTAGATATGCCCGTCGGGGGGCCAGCTATGGCTACACCTTC,CSARYARRGASYGYTF
few,TRBV14,14,TRBD1,TRBJ2-3,TGTGCCAGCAGCGTACAGGGGTTGACAGATACGCAGTATTTT,CASSVQGLTDTQYF
.,TRBV3-1,12,.,TRBJ1-2,TGTGCCAGCAGCCAAGGAAGTAGTGGCTACACCTTC,CASSQGSSGYTF
.,TRBV5-1,14,TRBD2,TRBJ2-1,TGCGCCAGCAGCGGGGGACTAGCGGGGGATGAGCAGTTCTTC,CASSGGLAGDEQFF
.,TRBV2,15,.,TRBJ2-2,TGTGCCGCCAGCAAGCCTAGCGACTACACCGGGGAGCTGTTTTTT,CAASKPSDYTGELFF
.,TRBV5-1,15,.,TRBJ2-5,TGCGCCAGCAGCTACTCCGGGATCCGGGGAGAGACCCAGTACTTC,CASSYSGIRGETQYF
.,TRBV7-8,14,TRBD1,TRBJ2-7,TGTGCCAGCAGCTTTCTACAGGGGGCCTCCGAGCAGTACTTC,CASSFLQGASEQYF
few,TRBV27,14,.,TRBJ1-1,TGTGCCAGCAGCTTCAGGGTATCGAACACTGAAGCTTTCTTT,CASSFRVSNTEAFF
few,TRBV6-5,16,TRBD2,TRBJ2-1,TGTGCCAGCAGTAGACATCGACTAGCGGGAGTCAATGAGCAGTTCTTC,CASSRHRLAGVNEQFF
few,TRBV29-1,14,.,TRBJ1-1,TGCAGCGTTGAAGAGGGGGCAGCGAACACTGAAGCTTTCTTT,CSVEEGAANTEAFF
.,TRBV9,14,.,TRBJ2-5,TGTGCCAGCAGCCCAAACGCAGACCAAGAGACCCAGTACTTC,CASSPNADQETQYF
.,TRBV3-1,13,TRBD1,TRBJ1-2,TGTGCCAGCAGCCCTACCCGACAGGGAGGCTACACCTTC,CASSPTRQGGYTF
.,TRBV4-2,16,.,TRBJ1-6,TGTGCCAGCAGCCAAGATCTTGGCAGTAATAATTCACCCCTCCACTTT,CASSQDLGSNNSPLHF
.,TRBV5-1,15,.,TRBJ2-7,TGCGCCAGCAGCTTTAGGGAGACAGTAACCTACGAGCAGTACTTC,CASSFRETVTYEQYF
few,TRBV5-1,15,TRBD1,TRBJ2-5,TGCGCCAGCAGCTTGGGTCGGCAGGGGGAGGAGACCCAGTACTTC,CASSLGRQGEETQYF
.,TRBV4-1,14,.,TRBJ2-3,TGCGCCAGCAGCCGTTTTGGTCTCACAGATACGCAGTATTTT,CASSRFGLTDTQYF
.,TRBV20-1,12,.,TRBJ1-1,TGCAGTGCGCACGAGACCGGATTTGAAGCTTTCTTT,CSAHETGFEAFF
few,TRBV6-1,17,TRBD2,TRBJ2-7,TGTGCCAGCAGTGAAGTTCGGAGTAGCGGGGACGGGGACGAGCAGTACTTC,CASSEVRSSGDGDEQYF
few,TRBV4-1,15,.,TRBJ1-1,TGCGCCAGCAGCCAAGATCCGGGAGCGAACACTGAAGCTTTCTTT,CASSQDPGANTEAFF
few,TRBV11-2,12,.,TRBJ2-7,TGTGCCAGCACCCACTCTAGCTACGAGCAGTACTTC,CASTHSSYEQYF
.,TRBV20-1,13,TRBD2,TRBJ2-5,TGCAGTGTTAGCGGGAGGGCCTACAATGAGCAGTACTTC,CSVSGRAYNEQYF
few,TRBV6-6,12,TRBD1,TRBJ1-2,TGTGCCAGCAGTACGGGACAGCGGGGCTACACCTTC,CASSTGQRGYTF
.,TRBV11-2,15,.,TRBJ2-2,TGTGCCAGCAGCTTCTCAGGACAGACCACCGGGGAGCTGTTTTTT,CASSFSGQTTGELFF
once,TRBV4-2,22,TRBD1,TRBJ2-4,TGTGCCAGCAGCCGAACGAGCGGGGTCCGGGACAGGGATACACTAGCCAAAAACATTCAGTACTTC,CASSRTSGVRDRDTLAKNIQYF
.,TRBV10-3,12,.,TRBJ2-3,TGTGCCATCAGTGCCCTCACAGATACGCAGTATTTT,CAISALTDTQYF
.,TRBV3-1,17,.,TRBJ1-2,TGTGCCAGCAGCCAAGATTTCGGAATGAGTACCCGTCGGGGCTACACCTTC,CASSQDFGMSTRRGYTF
once,TRBV12-3/TRBV12-4,17,TRBD1,TRBJ2-1,TGTGCCAGCAGTTACTCTCCGACAGGGAACACCTACAATGAGCAGTTCTTC,CASSYSPTGNTYNEQFF
.,TRBV20-1,13,.,TRBJ1-1,TGCAGTGCTAGAGCAGGGTCGAACACTGAAGCTTTCTTT,CSARAGSNTEAFF
.,TRBV5-1,16,.,TRBJ1-1,TGCGCCAGCAGGAGGGGGGCGCAGGACACGAACACTGAAGCTTTCTTT,CASRRGAQDTNTEAFF
few,TRBV7-7,13,.,TRBJ2-7,TGTGCCAGCAGCCTGACTACCTACAATGAGCAGTACTTC,CASSLTTYNEQYF
few,TRBV10-3,12,.,TRBJ1-2,TGTGCCATCTACGGGGCAAAGGGGGGCTACACCTTC,CAIYGAKGGYTF
.,TRBV20-1,11,.,TRBJ2-7,TGCAGTGCTAGAGATTCCCGCTCTCAGTACTTC,CSARDSRSQYF